One and the same sample provided the 32 T cell receptor beta chains below, sequenced in a study of T cells in Graves' hyperthyroidism and ophthalmopathy. Researchers amplified the TCR beta CDR3 regions from RNA transcripts. First-round RT-PCR targeting the TCR CDR3 was performed with the HTBI primer set. From the multiplex PCR reads, TCRdb called clonotypes with MiXCR, one entry per CDR3 protein. The sample lists roughly 580,000 distinct CDR3 sequences, more than 11% seen once, with 5.8% in the top ten. The material sequenced was blood. Receptor source: a woman aged 30 to 39 with Graves' hyperthyroidism that later progressed to Graves' ophthalmopathy.

This clonotype was observed at least ten times. The J gene is TRBJ1-2, the V gene TRBV28; 11 nucleotides line up with TRBD1. This CDR3 has 14 amino acids. The J segment lost 7 bases and the V segment lost 6 bases, leaving 7 bases of the junction unmatched. Germline CDR1 MDHEN, CDR2 SYDVKM. Here the CDR3 DNA reads TGTGCCAGCAGCACCGGACAGGGGGCGCCTGGCTACACCTTC. Translation gives CASSTGQGAPGYTF.

The chain joins TRBV7-9 to TRBJ1-1; D possibly corresponds to TRBD1 (6 bases). Germline CDR1 and CDR2: SEHNR and FQNEAQ (reference sequence). This CDR3 is built from 15 residues. V gave up 5 bases and J gave up 1 base, with 14 bases separating them. The CDR3 DNA follows: TGTGCCAGCAGCACGGAGGGGGTGGGGAACACTGAAGCTTTCTTT. Translated, it gives CASSTEGVGNTEAFF. The variable domain in full, with the rest retrieved from reference TRBV7-9 and TRBJ1-1, is DTGVSQNPRHKITKRGQNVTFRCDPISEHNRLYWYRQTLGQGPEFLTYFQNEAQLEKSRLLSDRFSAERPKGSFSTLEIQRTEQGDSAMYLCASSTEGVGNTEAFFGQGTRLTVV.

The sample holds many counts of this clonotype. The gene calls are TRBV6-1 and TRBJ2-5; perhaps TRBD2 as D (5 bases). The CDR3 totals 11 residues. CDR1 is MNHNS, CDR2 SASEGT, per germline. The germline V and J ends were trimmed by 6 bases and 6 bases, with 8 bases remaining between them. The CDR3 protein is CASRTGKTQYF. As DNA, the CDR3 is TGTGCCAGCAGAACGGGGAAGACCCAGTACTTC.

This clonotype was detected ten times or more. This sequence joins TRBV3-1 and TRBJ1-4, with TRBD1 matching 7 bases. This CDR3 contains 17 residues. The V gene end was trimmed by 11 bases and the J gene end by 1 base; junction bases not matched to a gene: 16. Germline CDR1 and CDR2: LGHDT and YNNKEL (reference sequence). The CDR3 DNA follows: TGTGCCGCACTCGGGGAGGGGGCGGAAGGAACTAATGAAAAACTGTTTTTT. Translated, it gives CAALGEGAEGTNEKLFF.

Many counts were recorded for this clonotype. This chain links TRBV6-2 or TRBV6-3 with TRBJ1-1; 8 positions agree with TRBD1. V shed 2 bases and J 3 bases; nucleotides not matched to a gene: 8. Germline V gene sequence: CDR1 MNHEY, CDR2 SVGEGT. The CDR3 has 16 amino acids. The CDR3 region is CASSYTQGALDTEAFF. The DNA of the CDR3 is TGTGCCAGCAGTTACACCCAGGGGGCGTTGGACACTGAAGCTTTCTTT.

This clonotype was counted a few times. The chain employs TRBV30 and TRBJ2-3; D is unresolved. Trimming stripped 1 base from V and 0 bases from J, with 8 bases between. The CDR3 is made up of 14 amino acids. Germline values: CDR1 GTSNPN, CDR2 SVGIG (reference sequence). For the CDR3, the DNA is TGTGCCTGGAGTGCCCCACGAAGCACAGATACGCAGTATTTT. As protein: CAWSAPRSTDTQYF.

This clonotype was seen only a few times. As the CDR3 is not closed by the conserved phenylalanine or tryptophan, this likely results from a read error. The chain employs TRBV20-1 and TRBJ1-1; D is undetermined. This CDR3 has 13 residues. Deletions cut 0 bases from V and 1 base from J, with 6 bases between. The germline CDR1 and CDR2 sequences are DFQATT and SNEGSKA (reference sequence). CDR3 region: CSARDRGNTEAFC. Written as DNA, the CDR3 is TGCAGTGCTAGAGATCGTGGGAACACTGAAGCTTTCTGT.

This clonotype came up many times. The J gene is TRBJ2-1, the V gene TRBV2; D remains unclear. The CDR3 runs 13 residues. Trimming took off 0 bases at V and 8 bases at J, with 8 bases between the two ends. Germline-derived CDR1 and CDR2 are SNHLY and FYNNEI. CDR3 nucleotides: TGTGCCAGCAGTGAAGCTCGTAAGGATGAGCAGTTCTTC. Residues: CASSEARKDEQFF.

The chain links TRBV20-1 to TRBJ2-7; 7 bases are shared with TRBD2. Germline V gene data show CDR1 as DFQATT and CDR2 as SNEGSKA (reference sequence). J gave up 3 bases and V 6 bases, and 11 bases lay outside the gene matches. The CDR3 spans 14 residues. CDR3: CSAGVSRGYYEQYF. CDR3 sequence (DNA): TGCAGTGCGGGGGTCTCGCGGGGGTACTACGAGCAGTACTTC.

A remark on this clonotype: With a much larger clone just one base away, this may be a read error. The rearrangement uses TRBV19 and TRBJ1-2; tentatively, D is TRBD1 (5 bases). V was trimmed by 7 bases and J by 2 bases, leaving 20 bases between them. Germline CDR1 LNHDA, CDR2 SQIVND (reference sequence). The CDR3 runs to 16 residues. This CDR3 is CASTMKTGAGNYGYTF. In nucleotides, the CDR3 is TGTGCCAGTACCATGAAAACCGGGGCAGGGAACTATGGCTACACCTTC. The variable domain in full, with the rest retrieved from reference TRBV19 and TRBJ1-2, is DGGITQSPKYLFRKEGQNVTLSCEQNLNHDAMYWYRQDPGQGLRLIYYSQIVNDFQKGDIAEGYSVSREKKESFPLTVTSAQKNPTAFYLCASTMKTGAGNYGYTFGSGTRLTVV.

The sample holds a few counts of this clonotype. The J gene is TRBJ1-3, the V gene TRBV30; D not certain. V lost 0 bases and J 0 bases, leaving 9 bases between the germline ends. Germline lookup yields CDR1 GTSNPN and CDR2 SVGIG (reference sequence). CDR3 length: 15 residues. CDR3 protein: CAWSVVGYSGNTIYF. In DNA, the CDR3 is TGTGCCTGGAGTGTGGTGGGTTACTCTGGAAACACCATATATTTT. Full variable domain (missing parts from reference TRBV30 and TRBJ1-3): SQTIHQWPATLVQPVGSPLSLECTVEGTSNPNLYWYRQAAGRGLQLLFYSVGIGQISSEVPQNLSASRPQDRQFILSSKKLLLSDSGFYLCAWSVVGYSGNTIYFGEGSWLTVV.

V usage is TRBV14 and J usage is TRBJ1-2; D unresolved. V lost 2 bases to trimming and J lost 6 bases, with 10 bases between them. CDR1 SGHDN and CDR2 FVKESK come from the germline V gene. This CDR3 spans 13 amino acids. Here the CDR3 reads CASSQNGVDGYTF. The CDR3 DNA sequence: TGTGCCAGCAGCCAAAATGGGGTAGATGGCTACACCTTC.

The gene calls are TRBV5-1 and TRBJ2-5; 10 bases agree with TRBD1. The CDR3 totals 14 residues. V lost 4 bases and J lost 3; bases outside the gene matches: 3. Germline lookup yields CDR1 SGHRS and CDR2 YFSETQ. The CDR3 is CASSLGQGEETQYF. In nucleotides, the CDR3 is TGCGCCAGCAGCCTCGGACAGGGGGAAGAGACCCAGTACTTC.

This clonotype has a count of ten or more. The genes are TRBV9 and TRBJ1-1; TRBD1 matches 9 bases. This CDR3 is built from 14 residues. V lost 4 bases to trimming and J lost 3 bases; unmatched junction nucleotides: 4. CDR1 and CDR2 from the germline V gene are SGDLS and YYNGEE. The CDR3 DNA reads as TGTGCCAGCAGCACAGGACAGGGGCACACTGAAGCTTTCTTT. It codes for CASSTGQGHTEAFF.

To note about this clonotype: Possible read error: a much larger clone is one base away. This chain uses TRBV19 with TRBJ1-6, with a possible D match to TRBD1 (6 bases). CDR1 and CDR2 (germline): LNHDA, SQIVND (reference sequence). CDR3 size: 12 residues. With 8 bases removed from V and 9 bases from J, the gap between germline ends came to 11 bases. CDR3 nucleotides: TGTGCCAGTGGTCCACAGGGTTCACCCCTCCACTTT. Amino acids: CASGPQGSPLHF.

This clonotype was seen ten or more times. The V call is TRBV20-1, the J call TRBJ1-2; no clear D. The germline V gene encodes CDR1 DFQATT and CDR2 SNEGSKA (reference sequence). With 0 bases removed from V and 3 bases from J, the gap between germline ends came to 11 bases. The length of the CDR3 is 14 residues. CDR3 coding DNA: TGCAGTGCTAGAGATGCCCACACCCACTATGGCTACACCTTC. Residues: CSARDAHTHYGYTF.

This clonotype showed up many times. The chain recombines TRBV12-3 or TRBV12-4 with TRBJ1-2; D gene uncertain. The V and J ends lost 6 bases and 13 bases respectively, with 6 bases between them. This CDR3 has 8 residues. This CDR3 is CASSPSTF. Here the CDR3 DNA reads TGTGCCAGCAGCCCTTCCACCTTC.

This clonotype was counted only a few times. The rearrangement links TRBV9 to TRBJ1-1; no clear D gene. This CDR3 is 13 amino acids long. V was clipped by 1 base and J by 3 bases, with 7 bases between them. Germline V gives CDR1 SGDLS, CDR2 YYNGEE. CDR3 sequence: CASSVFEDTEAFF. CDR3 sequence (DNA): TGTGCCAGCAGCGTATTCGAGGACACTGAAGCTTTCTTT.

This clonotype was seen many times. This chain links TRBV10-3 with TRBJ2-3, with D tentatively TRBD2 (6 bases). V dropped 5 bases and J dropped 2 bases, with 17 bases sitting between them. CDR3 length equals 16 residues. CDR1 and CDR2 (germline): ENHRY, SYGVKD. CDR3 coding DNA: TGTGCCATCAGTTCAACACTAGCTCCTTCCACAGATACGCAGTATTTT. It yields the protein CAISSTLAPSTDTQYF.

On this clonotype: Compared with germline, one end of the junction differs, possibly owing to a read error. The gene calls are TRBV11-3 and TRBJ1-5; D gene unclear. The CDR3 sequence is 13 residues long. The germline V gene encodes CDR1 SGHNT and CDR2 YENEEA. The CDR3 DNA sequence: TGTACCAGCAGCTTAAGTATCAATCAGCCCCAGCATTTT. Its translation is CTSSLSINQPQHF.

This clonotype has a count of ten or more. The V and J genes are TRBV7-6 and TRBJ1-4; D is uncertain. This CDR3 spans 15 amino acids. The V end was cut by 4 bases, the J end by 6 bases, with 15 bases between. Germline CDR1 is SGHVS and CDR2 is FNYEAQ. The CDR3 is CASSSDRAPDEKLFF. CDR3 bases: TGTGCCAGCAGCTCCGATCGGGCGCCGGATGAAAAACTGTTTTTT.

This clonotype has at least ten counts. The chain couples TRBV27 to TRBJ2-3, with 9 bases fitting TRBD2. Germline trimming cut 4 bases from V and 1 base from J; bases unmatched to any gene: 9. The CDR3 covers 17 residues. In germline, CDR1 is MNHEY, CDR2 SMNVEV (reference sequence). The CDR3 loop reads CASSSGGVAGGTDTQYF. The CDR3 DNA reads as TGTGCCAGCAGTTCCGGGGGAGTAGCGGGAGGCACAGATACGCAGTATTTT.

This clonotype has just a few counts. The chain carries TRBV19 and TRBJ1-1; 9 nucleotides align to TRBD1. V gave up 7 bases and J gave up 0 bases; unmatched junction bases: 9. Germline-derived CDR1 and CDR2 are LNHDA and SQIVND (reference sequence). The CDR3 is made up of 16 amino acids. The CDR3 DNA follows: TGTGCCAGTACCTACAGGGGGCGATTATTGAACACTGAAGCTTTCTTT. Its protein is CASTYRGRLLNTEAFF.

At least ten counts were recorded for this clonotype. The chain carries TRBV28 and TRBJ1-6, with TRBD1 matching over 7 bases. After removal of 6 bases from V and 4 bases from J, the junction contained 6 bases not matched to a gene. This CDR3 contains 15 residues. From germline, CDR1 is MDHEN and CDR2 SYDVKM. The CDR3 nucleotides read TGTGCCAGCAGCCAGGGGACAGTTTATAATTCACCCCTCCACTTT. It codes for CASSQGTVYNSPLHF.

This clonotype came up many times. The gene calls are TRBV28 and TRBJ2-1, with 7 bases that match TRBD2. CDR3 size: 17 residues. The germline V gene has CDR1 MDHEN and CDR2 SYDVKM. V trimming: 5 bases; J trimming: 10 bases; junction bases outside the gene matches: 20. This CDR3 reads CASSPPEGAGEHQEQFF. CDR3 sequence (DNA): TGTGCCAGCAGTCCTCCGGAAGGGGCGGGAGAGCATCAGGAGCAGTTCTTC.

This clonotype appeared many times. The chain links TRBV7-9 to TRBJ2-3, with D unresolved. CDR1 is SEHNR, CDR2 FQNEAQ, per germline (reference sequence). The CDR3 extends over 12 amino acids. Deletions cut 5 bases from V and 5 bases from J, with 8 bases between. CDR3 sequence (DNA): TGTGCCAGCAGCCTCATAGGAGATACGCAGTATTTT. Its protein product is CASSLIGDTQYF.

This clonotype was picked up many times. This rearrangement joins TRBV11-1 to TRBJ1-2; D is possibly TRBD1 (5 bases). This CDR3 is 15 amino acids long. Trimming removed 5 bases at V and 8 bases at J, with 21 bases between. Germline CDR1 reads SGHAT; CDR2 reads FQDESV (reference sequence). In DNA, the CDR3 is TGTGCCAGCAGCCCGGACACAGTCCTAACCCAAGGCTACACCTTC. Its protein product is CASSPDTVLTQGYTF.

The chain employs TRBV5-1 and TRBJ2-5; D unclear. V lost 3 bases to trimming and J lost 1 base, with 13 bases between them. Germline assignment: CDR1 SGHRS and CDR2 YFSETQ. CDR3 size: 15 residues. For the CDR3, the DNA is TGCGCCAGCAGCTCAGGTGGCAGTTCCCAAGAGACCCAGTACTTC. Its protein product is CASSSGGSSQETQYF.

In this sample, this clonotype turned up many times. The rearrangement joins TRBV9 to TRBJ2-5; D gene ambiguous. Trimming left V 1 base short and J 0 bases short, with 7 bases between. This CDR3 has 14 residues. CDR1 and CDR2 (germline): SGDLS, YYNGEE. The CDR3 sequence is CASSVSDNQETQYF. The CDR3 coding sequence is TGTGCCAGCAGCGTAAGTGACAACCAAGAGACCCAGTACTTC.

Many counts were recorded for this clonotype. The chain recombines TRBV7-2 with TRBJ2-7; TRBD2 is a possible D gene (5 bases). V lost 7 bases, J lost 0 bases, and 13 bases lay in between. This CDR3 has 14 residues. Germline V gene sequence: CDR1 SGHTA, CDR2 FQGNSA. CDR3 in amino acids: CASNFGGPSYEQYF. DNA of the CDR3: TGTGCCAGCAACTTCGGCGGGCCCTCCTACGAGCAGTACTTC.

This clonotype was counted at least ten times. V gene TRBV12-3 or TRBV12-4 combines with J gene TRBJ1-1, with D hard to call. The CDR3 has 11 residues. V lost 6 bases to trimming and J lost 5 bases, with 7 bases between them. The CDR3 loop is CASSVRTEAFF. The CDR3 coding sequence is TGTGCCAGCAGCGTAAGGACTGAAGCTTTCTTT.

This clonotype was seen ten or more times. This chain connects TRBV19 to TRBJ2-1; D gene ambiguous. The CDR3 spans 14 residues. Germline CDR1 and CDR2: LNHDA and SQIVND (reference sequence). Trimming cost V 3 bases and J 8 bases, with 14 bases left between them. For the CDR3, the DNA is TGTGCCAGTAGTATCGGTGGGTCGAGCGATGAGCAGTTCTTC. This translates into CASSIGGSSDEQFF.